The entry that follows covers one TCR beta chain sequence. Participants had their cohort set by participant-reported clinical history. Donors in Cohort 3 who had recovered were those with two negative PCRs, healthcare professional clearance, or resolution of their symptoms. This CDR3 spans 15 amino acids. Germline-derived CDR1 and CDR2 are MDHEN and SYDVKM. Trimming took 6 bases from V and 5 from J; bases not matched to a gene: 9. These data come from a study of blood T cell repertoires in COVID-19. As for the study in general: Sites across the United States, Italy and Spain contributed samples from acute and convalescent COVID-19.

The method was immunoSEQ multiplex PCR; TCRdb's version includes in-frame clones alone and lacks a portion of them. The table has 200,000 to 300,000 clones, around 89% seen once. The chain recombines TRBV28 with TRBJ2-1; 8 bases are shared with TRBD1. This clonotype was obtained from a woman in her twenties or thirties who had recovered from COVID-19. Sequenced material: PBMCs or T cells enriched from blood (not recorded which). The CDR3 spells CASRIQGASDNEQFF. The DNA of the CDR3 is TGTGCCAGCAGAATCCAGGGGGCCTCGGACAATGAGCAGTTCTTC.